This T cell receptor beta chain is drawn from a study of T cells after yellow fever vaccination. The CDR3 has 11 residues. V dropped 6 bases and J dropped 7 bases, with 7 bases sitting between them. Germline CDR1 is MNHEY and CDR2 is SMNVEV (reference sequence). TCRdb re-called the 5' RACE reads through MiXCR, storing one row per CDR3 protein. The table has more than 35,000 distinct CDR3 sequences, 6.8% seen once. This clonotype was counted at least ten times. The source material was CD8+ T cells not binding an NS4B(214-222) dextramer, sorted from PBMCs, sampled 45 days after the yellow fever booster vaccination. This chain joins TRBV27 and TRBJ2-1; D ambiguous. The TCR originated in a man aged 25-40 years who received the YFV17D yellow fever vaccine. CDR3 DNA: TGTGCCAGCAGAGAAGGGAATGAGCAGTTCTTC. Translation gives CASREGNEQFF.